Shown below are 30 T cell receptor beta chains from a single sample sequenced in a study of response to subunit inactivated influenza vaccine. MiXCR, run by TCRdb on the RT-PCR reads, gives a single entry per CDR3 protein. The table includes a few hundred thousand distinct CDR3 sequences, 12% to 15% detected once. The material sequenced was PBMCs from blood, taken roughly 13 days after vaccination. Every receptor here comes from a man aged 45 to 65 who received an inactivated influenza vaccine.

At least ten counts were recorded for this clonotype. The chain has TRBV28 and TRBJ2-3; 9 nucleotides align to TRBD1. With V trimmed by 4 bases and J by 0 bases, 14 bases remained unmatched. Germline V gene data show CDR1 as MDHEN and CDR2 as SYDVKM. The CDR3 runs to 19 residues. The CDR3 bases are TGTGCCAGCAGTTCATCCGGGACAGGGCTGACTTCTAGCACAGATACGCAGTATTTT. As protein: CASSSSGTGLTSSTDTQYF.

As for this clonotype: Since a much larger clone is just one base distant, this may be a read error. The rearrangement links TRBV20-1 to TRBJ2-3; D is perhaps TRBD1 (6 bases). Germline V gene sequence: CDR1 DFQATT, CDR2 SNEGSKA (reference sequence). CDR3 length: 16 residues. The CDR3 spells CRARTPSRGATDTQYF. The CDR3 region has the DNA TGCAGGGCTAGAACCCCTTCCAGGGGCGCGACAGATACGCAGTATTTT.

This clonotype was seen more than once but under ten times. The chain employs TRBV28 and TRBJ2-1, with D hard to call. Per the germline V gene, CDR1 is MDHEN and CDR2 is SYDVKM. CDR3 length equals 11 residues. Trimming took off 7 bases at V and 6 bases at J, with 7 bases between the two ends. The CDR3: CASTLGNEQFF. CDR3 DNA sequence: TGTGCCAGCACCCTGGGCAATGAGCAGTTCTTC.

The gene calls are TRBV5-1 and TRBJ2-3, with D possibly TRBD2 on 5 matching bases. From germline, CDR1 is SGHRS and CDR2 YFSETQ. This CDR3 comprises 18 residues. The V and J ends lost 2 bases and 0 bases respectively, with 19 bases between them. As DNA, the CDR3 is TGCGCCAGCAGCTTACACCAAAAACAGCTAGCAAGCACAGATACGCAGTATTTT. Translated, it gives CASSLHQKQLASTDTQYF.

There are a few counts of this clonotype. The chain uses TRBV6-5 and TRBJ1-4; no clear D gene. Germline CDR1 reads MNHEY; CDR2 reads SVGAGI. V dropped 2 bases and J dropped 8 bases, with 12 bases sitting between them. The CDR3 covers 14 residues. The CDR3 nucleotides read TGTGCCAGCAGTTACAATCAGGTTTCGGAAAAACTGTTTTTT. Translation gives CASSYNQVSEKLFF.

The chain recombines TRBV20-1 with TRBJ2-3, with TRBD2 matching 8 bases. Germline CDR1 is DFQATT and CDR2 is SNEGSKA (reference sequence). J lost 1 base, V lost 4 bases, and 7 bases had no gene match. This CDR3 contains 15 residues. The CDR3 spells CSATFASGRTDTQYF. The CDR3 DNA reads TGCAGTGCTACCTTCGCTAGCGGGCGCACAGATACGCAGTATTTT.

The chain recombines TRBV27 with TRBJ2-2; 7 bases line up with TRBD2. Germline V CDR1 and CDR2: MNHEY, SMNVEV (reference sequence). The trim removed 3 bases at V and 7 bases at J, leaving 2 bases unmatched. This CDR3 has 13 residues. CDR3 sequence (DNA): TGTGCCAGCAGTTTGACTAGCCTCGGGGAGCTGTTTTTT. This encodes CASSLTSLGELFF.

J is TRBJ2-5 and V is TRBV15; D uncertain. This CDR3 has 15 residues. Trimming stripped 0 bases from V and 5 bases from J, with 13 bases between. Looked up from germline, CDR1 is LNHNV and CDR2 is YYDKDF (reference sequence). Here the CDR3 DNA reads TGTGCCACCAGCAGAGATAAGAACAGCCGGGAGACCCAGTACTTC. It is translated as CATSRDKNSRETQYF.

The chain recombines TRBV12-3 or TRBV12-4 with TRBJ2-5; TRBD2 matches at 16 bases. There are 16 residues in the CDR3. V shed 5 bases, J shed 2 bases, and the junction held 2 bases outside the gene matches. CDR3 DNA sequence: TGTGCCAGCAGTAAGGGACTAGCGGGAGGGCAAGAGACCCAGTACTTC. Translating gives CASSKGLAGGQETQYF.

A few counts support this clonotype. The rearrangement links TRBV6-1 to TRBJ2-5; 10 nucleotides align to TRBD1. The V segment lost 5 bases and the J segment 4 bases; nucleotides outside the gene matches: 4. Germline lookup yields CDR1 MNHNS and CDR2 SASEGT. The CDR3 contains 14 residues. This chain's CDR3 is CASSRTGGVETQYF. Written as DNA, the CDR3 is TGTGCCAGCAGTCGGACAGGGGGGGTAGAGACCCAGTACTTC.

This clonotype has just a few counts. The genes are TRBV20-1 and TRBJ2-7; D call uncertain. The V end lost 1 base, the J end lost 1 base, and 8 bases lay between the germline ends. Germline V gives CDR1 DFQATT, CDR2 SNEGSKA (reference sequence). The CDR3 sequence is 13 residues long. The CDR3 loop reads CSARGVGSYEQYF. The CDR3 coding sequence is TGCAGTGCTAGAGGGGTCGGATCCTACGAGCAGTACTTC.

Details on this clonotype: One end of the junction does not line up with germline, which may come from a read error. This chain links TRBV7-7 with TRBJ2-1; 7 nucleotides match TRBD2. Germline V gene lookup returns CDR1 SSHAT and CDR2 FNYEAQ (reference sequence). This CDR3 spans 15 amino acids. CDR3 coding DNA: TGTGCTAGCAGCGGGGCGGTCCACCCGGCCAATGAGCAGTTCTTC. Its translation is CASSGAVHPANEQFF.

The J gene is TRBJ1-4, the V gene TRBV3-1, with a weak D call TRBD1 (5 bases). CDR3 length equals 15 residues. Germline V gives CDR1 LGHDT, CDR2 YNNKEL (reference sequence). V gave up 4 bases and J gave up 5 bases, with 14 bases separating them. This chain's CDR3 is CASSPGRRRNEKLFF. CDR3 DNA: TGTGCCAGCAGCCCGGGACGCCGGCGGAATGAAAAACTGTTTTTT.

The V gene is TRBV6-2 or TRBV6-3, the J gene TRBJ2-3, with D hard to call. CDR1 is MNHEY and CDR2 is SVGEGT in the germline V gene. The CDR3 runs to 13 residues. Trimming stripped 8 bases from V and 3 bases from J, with 12 bases between. The CDR3 loop is CASGWVRTDTQYF. DNA for the CDR3: TGTGCCAGCGGATGGGTTAGGACAGATACGCAGTATTTT.

This clonotype has more than one count but fewer than ten. The V and J genes are TRBV7-8 and TRBJ2-1, with TRBD2 matching 11 bases. This CDR3 spans 17 amino acids. Germline loops: CDR1 SGHVS, CDR2 FQNEAQ. The V gene end was trimmed by 5 bases and the J gene end by 9 bases; junction bases not matched to a gene: 15. As DNA, the CDR3 is TGTGCCAGCAGCAAACCCAGGATAGCGGGAGGGACGATTGAGCAGTTCTTC. It specifies CASSKPRIAGGTIEQFF.

At least ten counts were recorded for this clonotype. V and J are TRBV5-4 and TRBJ2-7; possibly TRBD1 for D (6 bases). The CDR3 has 12 amino acids. Trimming pared 0 bases from V and 6 bases from J, leaving 7 bases between. CDR1 is SGHNT and CDR2 is YYREEE in the germline V gene (reference sequence). This chain's CDR3 is CASSLVGAEQYF. Here the CDR3 DNA reads TGTGCCAGCAGCTTGGTGGGGGCCGAGCAGTACTTC.

V usage is TRBV5-8 and J usage is TRBJ2-2; 9 bases map to TRBD1. CDR1 and CDR2 (germline): SGHTS, YDEGEE. Trimming took 5 bases from V and 5 from J; bases not matched to a gene: 10. The CDR3 has 16 residues. The CDR3 DNA reads TGTGCCAGCAGGGGTCGCGGACAGGGGAGGACCGGGGAGCTGTTTTTT. Its protein product is CASRGRGQGRTGELFF.

The chain combines TRBV7-9 with TRBJ1-1; unclear D gene. The CDR3 is 14 residues long. The germline V gene encodes CDR1 SEHNR and CDR2 FQNEAQ (reference sequence). Trimming removed 2 bases from V and 0 bases from J, with 7 bases in between. CDR3 residues: CASSLLLMNTEAFF. In DNA, the CDR3 is TGTGCCAGCAGCTTACTTCTCATGAACACTGAAGCTTTCTTT.

The chain joins TRBV29-1 to TRBJ1-2, with unresolved D. CDR1 SQVTM and CDR2 ANQGSEA come from the germline V gene. Trimming stripped 3 bases from V and 7 bases from J, with 9 bases between. The CDR3 covers 11 residues. The CDR3 sequence: CSVEDERGYTF. In DNA form, the CDR3 reads TGCAGCGTTGAGGACGAGCGTGGCTACACCTTC.

This chain joins TRBV28 and TRBJ2-2; D remains ambiguous. There are 13 residues in the CDR3. V was shortened by 7 bases and J by 0 bases, with 6 bases between the two germline ends. Germline lookup yields CDR1 MDHEN and CDR2 SYDVKM. The CDR3 spells CASTTPNTGELFF. The DNA for the CDR3 is TGTGCCAGCACCACTCCGAACACCGGGGAGCTGTTTTTT.

This clonotype was seen a handful of times. V usage is TRBV4-1 and J usage is TRBJ2-2; D is perhaps TRBD1 (6 bases). This CDR3 has 18 amino acids. With 1 base removed from V and 6 bases from J, the gap between germline ends came to 21 bases. Per germline, CDR1 MGHRA and CDR2 YSYEKL. CDR3 amino acids: CASSQATLLGRGPGELFF. DNA of the CDR3: TGCGCCAGCAGCCAAGCCACCCTCCTTGGCAGGGGCCCCGGGGAGCTGTTTTTT.

The rearrangement links TRBV6-2 or TRBV6-3 to TRBJ1-5, with D possibly matching TRBD1 (5 bases). The V and J ends lost 0 bases and 6 bases respectively, with 9 bases between them. The CDR3 covers 14 residues. Germline V lookup: CDR1 MNHEY, CDR2 SVGEGT. CDR3 protein: CASSYSGGPQPQHF. The CDR3 DNA reads as TGTGCCAGCAGTTACTCTGGGGGTCCTCAGCCCCAGCATTTT.

This clonotype showed up just a few times. This chain joins TRBV6-1 and TRBJ1-4, with a possible D match to TRBD1 (6 bases). The CDR3 loop spans 14 amino acids. Germline V gene lookup returns CDR1 MNHNS and CDR2 SASEGT. V lost 7 bases and J 5 bases, leaving 14 bases between the germline ends. CDR3 nucleotide sequence: TGTGCCAGCAAAGACGACAGGTCCAATGAAAAACTGTTTTTT. Protein product: CASKDDRSNEKLFF.

This clonotype was observed at least ten times. This sequence joins TRBV20-1 and TRBJ2-2; D uncertain. V was clipped by 0 bases and J by 0 bases, with 11 bases between them. The CDR3 loop spans 16 amino acids. In germline, CDR1 is DFQATT, CDR2 SNEGSKA (reference sequence). This chain's CDR3 is CSARDYRAANTGELFF. The CDR3 DNA reads as TGCAGTGCTAGAGATTATCGCGCAGCGAACACCGGGGAGCTGTTTTTT.

Worth noting for this clonotype: At one end, the junction sequence differs from germline, possibly due to a read error. The chain recombines TRBV14 with TRBJ2-2; 11 bases line up with TRBD2. There are 18 residues in the CDR3. Germline V gene sequence: CDR1 SGHDN, CDR2 FVKESK. In DNA form, the CDR3 reads TGTGCCAGCAGCCACACGCCTAGCGGGGGGACAATCACCGGTGAGCTGTTTTTT. It yields the protein CASSHTPSGGTITGELFF.

This clonotype appeared a single time. The rearrangement links TRBV29-1 to TRBJ2-1; 9 positions match TRBD2. The CDR3 contains 14 residues. Germline V gene sequence: CDR1 SQVTM, CDR2 ANQGSEA. J gave up 8 bases and V 3 bases, and 8 bases lay outside the gene matches. CDR3 DNA sequence: TGCAGCGTTGAGCGGCGGGAGGGCCGGGATGAGCAGTTCTTC. Translated: CSVERREGRDEQFF.

The chain links TRBV6-5 to TRBJ2-3; D is undetermined. The CDR3 has 18 amino acids. The germline gives CDR1 MNHEY, CDR2 SVGAGI. The germline V and J ends were trimmed by 0 bases and 0 bases, with 16 bases remaining between them. The CDR3 reads CASSYSQALGYSTDTQYF. CDR3 bases: TGTGCCAGCAGTTACTCGCAGGCCTTAGGTTATAGCACAGATACGCAGTATTTT.

This clonotype was counted a few times. The rearrangement links TRBV10-3 to TRBJ1-1, with TRBD1 as a possible D gene (6 bases). V was pared by 2 bases and J by 0 bases, with 13 bases between. Per germline, CDR1 ENHRY and CDR2 SYGVKD. The CDR3 length is 16 residues. The CDR3 reads CAISEGAGDMNTEAFF. For the CDR3, the DNA is TGTGCCATCAGTGAGGGCGCAGGGGACATGAACACTGAAGCTTTCTTT.

This clonotype was detected a few times. The chain is built from TRBV7-2 and TRBJ1-5; no clear D. The germline gives CDR1 SGHTA, CDR2 FQGNSA. Trimming removed 4 bases at V and 6 bases at J, with 16 bases between. The CDR3 has 15 amino acids. CDR3 DNA: TGTGCCAGCAGCTCCCCCCCCCAAGGGAGTCAGCCCCAGCATTTT. Translated, it gives CASSSPPQGSQPQHF.

The genes are TRBV5-5 and TRBJ1-1; D perhaps matches TRBD1 (5 bases). This CDR3 has 16 residues. Germline V gives CDR1 SGHKS, CDR2 YYEKEE (reference sequence). V lost 4 bases, J lost 1 base, and 17 bases lay in between. The CDR3, as DNA: TGTGCCAGCAGCCCCTGGTTAACGGGGGGGAACACTGAAGCTTTCTTT. Protein sequence: CASSPWLTGGNTEAFF.